The subject of this entry is one T cell receptor beta chain. Its specificity is unknown. Germline and junction disagree at one end, which may indicate a read error. This sample was taken from a study of tumor and adjacent non-tumor tissue in lung cancer. Findings and limits, study-wide: In normal lung, the top 100 clones were significantly more dominant than in tumor. Compared with tumor, normal lung showed significantly lower TCR diversity.

TCRbeta libraries were built with three rounds of nested PCR, modified from ARM-PCR. TCRdb reprocessed the multiplex PCR reads with MiXCR, giving one entry per CDR3 protein. The data contain about 93,000 distinct CDR3 sequences, roughly 66% of them singletons. Germline CDR1 is SGHNT and CDR2 is YENEEA. This CDR3 has 15 amino acids. This sample's RNA came from whole unsorted tissue. The chain carries TRBV11-3 and TRBJ2-3, with D possibly being TRBD2 (5 bases). The clonotype originates from a man in his 60s with non-small cell lung cancer. Input material: lung tumor tissue. In DNA, the CDR3 is TGTGCCAGCAGATTAGCAGCGGACTTCACAGATACGCGGTATTTT. Its translation: CASRLAADFTDTRYF.